The text below deals with one TCR beta chain. Its target is not known. These data are taken from a study of T cells in Graves' hyperthyroidism and ophthalmopathy. Whole-study findings and limits: Model-based prediction identified ophthalmopathy a median around 6.5 months prior to its onset. In simple terms, a model built on 13 V-J features told ophthalmopathy apart from stable hyperthyroidism.

Using RNA transcripts as the source, TCR beta CDR3 regions were amplified. Researchers ran a first-round RT-PCR on the TCR CDR3 using the HTBI primer set. TCRdb independently ran MiXCR on the multiplex PCR reads; one entry per CDR3 protein. Of some 350,000 distinct CDR3 sequences in the sample, 15% to 19% are singletons; the top ten hold roughly 25%. Hyperthyroidism in the patients, aged 18 to 65, was newly diagnosed and under 2 months in duration. Out of more than 8 ml of fresh peripheral blood came the PBMCs. Germline-derived CDR1 and CDR2 are MNHNY and SVGAGI (reference sequence). The CDR3 is made up of 14 amino acids. The V and J ends lost 4 bases and 2 bases respectively, with 10 bases between them.

The rearrangement joins TRBV6-6 to TRBJ2-3; no reliable D call. This sequence was found in a young woman with Graves' hyperthyroidism that later progressed to Graves' ophthalmopathy. The specimen was blood. The CDR3 bases are TGTGCCAGCAGTTCGGCAAGCGTCACAGATACGCAGTATTTT. As protein: CASSSASVTDTQYF.